The entry below describes one T cell receptor (beta chain). Antigen specificity is unknown. This specimen comes from a study of PD-L1 blockade in urothelial cancer. Study details: The patients' atezolizumab therapy, 1,200 mg intravenously every 3 weeks, started in about 2014. Blood analysis occurred 3 weeks (second dose) and 6 weeks after treatment start.

Described time point: pretreatment peripheral blood. Broader study findings: Those with durable benefit had larger increases in tumor-associated blood clones at 3 weeks.

Into every PCR, synthetic TCR analog templates were spiked. TCRdb's table, derived via immunoSEQ multiplex PCR, lists solely in-frame clones and lacks some. Of 70,000 to 95,000 clones in the sample, around 83% were seen once. This CDR3 contains 14 residues. V lost 2 bases, J lost 6 bases, and 13 bases lay in between. Germline-derived CDR1 and CDR2 are KGHSH and LQKENI. The chain uses TRBV18 and TRBJ1-2, with D perhaps matching TRBD1 (6 bases). The starting material was PBMCs, obtained around atezolizumab (anti-PD-L1) treatment. This TCR derives from a man aged 55 to 70 with urothelial cancer. This CDR3 is CASSPSSGGNGYTF. DNA for the CDR3: TGTGCCAGCTCACCAAGTTCTGGGGGCAATGGCTACACCTTC.